A selection of T cell receptor beta chains follows, all from one sample in a study of beta chain features in type 1 diabetes. Sequencing was performed with immunoSEQ multiplex PCR; in TCRdb, only in-frame clones are kept and a portion is missing. The sample comprises approximately 340,000 clones, about 14% of which are singletons, and roughly 0.019% rests with the top ten. Sequenced sample: naive CD4+ T cells from blood. The receptors were gathered from a woman between 18 and 29 years old in good health. Both conserved end residues are part of each CDR3. The size of a clone is reported for some rows only, either as once, few or many, or as a class for expanded clones.

j_call: TRBJ1-1
clone_size: NA
cdr3_length: 13
v_call: TRBV5-4
cdr3_aa: CASHQGLNTEAFF

j_call: TRBJ2-7
clone_size: NA
cdr3_length: 13
v_call: TRBV25-1
cdr3_aa: CASSRQPDYEQYF

j_call: TRBJ2-5
clone_size: NA
cdr3_length: 19
v_call: TRBV21-1
cdr3_aa: CASSKKEGCARGYQETQYF

j_call: TRBJ2-3
clone_size: NA
cdr3_length: 13
v_call: TRBV7-3
cdr3_aa: CASSAPGTDTQYF

j_call: TRBJ2-6
clone_size: few
cdr3_length: 16
v_call: TRBV25-1
cdr3_aa: CASSKIQGTGANVLTF

j_call: TRBJ1-1
clone_size: NA
cdr3_length: 13
v_call: TRBV29-1
cdr3_aa: CSATPGGNTEAFF

j_call: TRBJ2-2
clone_size: few
cdr3_length: 14
v_call: TRBV2
cdr3_aa: CASRRLAGGSELFF

j_call: TRBJ2-1
clone_size: few
cdr3_length: 16
v_call: TRBV4-1
cdr3_aa: CASSQSSGTAYNEQFF

j_call: TRBJ1-4
clone_size: few
cdr3_length: 14
v_call: TRBV7-9
cdr3_aa: CASSRTGLREKLFF

j_call: TRBJ2-3
clone_size: NA
cdr3_length: 15
v_call: TRBV28
cdr3_aa: CASTAPGLGTDTQYF

j_call: TRBJ2-2
clone_size: few
cdr3_length: 17
v_call: TRBV5-1
cdr3_aa: CASSLTTSGTNTGELFF

j_call: TRBJ2-4
clone_size: few
cdr3_length: 14
v_call: TRBV7-2
cdr3_aa: CASSLGQARNIQYF

j_call: TRBJ2-1
clone_size: NA
cdr3_length: 16
v_call: TRBV9
cdr3_aa: CASSLTATSSYNEQFF

j_call: TRBJ2-1
clone_size: NA
cdr3_length: 13
v_call: TRBV1
cdr3_aa: CTSSLRTGYEQFF

j_call: TRBJ2-3
clone_size: NA
cdr3_length: 13
v_call: TRBV7-2
cdr3_aa: CASGAGNLNTQYF

j_call: TRBJ1-2
clone_size: NA
cdr3_length: 16
v_call: TRBV25-1
cdr3_aa: CASSEYSGTASLGYTF

j_call: TRBJ2-1
clone_size: NA
cdr3_length: 16
v_call: TRBV27
cdr3_aa: CASSWHTGSSYNEQFF

j_call: TRBJ2-2
clone_size: few
cdr3_length: 16
v_call: TRBV18
cdr3_aa: CASSPRGRGATGELFF

j_call: TRBJ2-7
clone_size: NA
cdr3_length: 15
v_call: TRBV10-3
cdr3_aa: CAISEAGTANYEQYF

j_call: TRBJ2-6
clone_size: NA
cdr3_length: 17
v_call: TRBV5-1
cdr3_aa: CASKFQGRTFGANVLTF

j_call: TRBJ1-5
clone_size: few
cdr3_length: 15
v_call: TRBV27
cdr3_aa: CASSGIGQFNQPQHF

j_call: TRBJ1-2
clone_size: NA
cdr3_length: 14
v_call: TRBV7-2
cdr3_aa: CASRQLDTHYGYTF

j_call: TRBJ2-5
clone_size: few
cdr3_length: 18
v_call: TRBV2
cdr3_aa: CASSGLAGGASEQETQYF

j_call: TRBJ1-1
clone_size: few
cdr3_length: 12
v_call: TRBV28
cdr3_aa: CASSRDSNEAFF

j_call: TRBJ1-1
clone_size: few
cdr3_length: 13
v_call: TRBV28
cdr3_aa: CASRIQGDTEAFF

j_call: TRBJ2-6
clone_size: NA
cdr3_length: 14
v_call: TRBV5-4
cdr3_aa: CASSSPGGANVLTF

j_call: TRBJ1-5
clone_size: NA
cdr3_length: 13
v_call: TRBV30
cdr3_aa: CAWRGQGKGPQHF

j_call: TRBJ1-1
clone_size: NA
cdr3_length: 14
v_call: TRBV2
cdr3_aa: CAGSAQSGDTEAFF

j_call: TRBJ2-1
clone_size: few
cdr3_length: 15
v_call: TRBV9
cdr3_aa: CASSVTGTEVNEQFF

j_call: TRBJ2-7
clone_size: NA
cdr3_length: 15
v_call: TRBV4-2
cdr3_aa: CASSQGQGGNTQQYF

j_call: TRBJ2-1
clone_size: few
cdr3_length: 12
v_call: TRBV5-1
cdr3_aa: CASSFGLNEQFF

j_call: TRBJ2-2
clone_size: few
cdr3_length: 13
v_call: TRBV19
cdr3_aa: CATPRSDTGELFF

j_call: TRBJ2-7
clone_size: few
cdr3_length: 15
v_call: TRBV6-5
cdr3_aa: CASSPLRDRIYEQYF

j_call: TRBJ2-5
clone_size: few
cdr3_length: 16
v_call: TRBV7-7
cdr3_aa: CASSQSVLAGVETQYF

j_call: TRBJ2-7
clone_size: few
cdr3_length: 15
v_call: TRBV14
cdr3_aa: CASSLRSGYSYEQYF

j_call: TRBJ2-7
clone_size: NA
cdr3_length: 15
v_call: TRBV19
cdr3_aa: CASSQRTTGDNEQYF

j_call: TRBJ2-2
clone_size: NA
cdr3_length: 17
v_call: TRBV7-9
cdr3_aa: CASSPITGGSTTGELFF

j_call: TRBJ2-5
clone_size: few
cdr3_length: 13
v_call: TRBV7-9
cdr3_aa: CASWGYKGETQYF

j_call: TRBJ2-1
clone_size: NA
cdr3_length: 13
v_call: TRBV27
cdr3_aa: CASSLGSANEQFF

j_call: TRBJ2-1
clone_size: few
cdr3_length: 14
v_call: TRBV19
cdr3_aa: CASSIAQGSREQFF

j_call: TRBJ2-7
clone_size: NA
cdr3_length: 15
v_call: TRBV6-5
cdr3_aa: CASSITDRDGYEQYF

j_call: TRBJ2-5
clone_size: NA
cdr3_length: 13
v_call: TRBV6-5
cdr3_aa: CASSRDRGETQYF

j_call: TRBJ2-1
clone_size: NA
cdr3_length: 13
v_call: TRBV9
cdr3_aa: CASNLDWAGEQFF

j_call: TRBJ1-1
clone_size: few
cdr3_length: 13
v_call: TRBV18
cdr3_aa: CASSQDSRPPAFF

j_call: TRBJ2-3
clone_size: NA
cdr3_length: 13
v_call: TRBV7-3
cdr3_aa: CASSLASTDTQYF